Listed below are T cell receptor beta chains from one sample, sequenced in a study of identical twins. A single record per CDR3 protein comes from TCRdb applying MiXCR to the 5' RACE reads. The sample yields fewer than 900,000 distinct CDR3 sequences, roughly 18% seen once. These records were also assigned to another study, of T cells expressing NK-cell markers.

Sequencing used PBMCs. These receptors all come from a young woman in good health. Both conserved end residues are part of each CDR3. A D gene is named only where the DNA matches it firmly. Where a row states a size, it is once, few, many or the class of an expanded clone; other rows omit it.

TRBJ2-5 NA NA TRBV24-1 TGTGCCACCATTGGACACGACAGGTTAGGGAAGACCCAGTACTTC CATIGHDRLGKTQYF
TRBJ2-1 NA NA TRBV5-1 TGCGCCAGCAATCGATTAGGGGGGACGGATAGCTATGAGCAGTTCTTC CASNRLGGTDSYEQFF
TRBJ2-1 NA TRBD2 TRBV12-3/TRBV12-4 TGTGCCAGCAGGACTAGCGGAGGACCGGGTGAGCAGTTCTTC CASRTSGGPGEQFF
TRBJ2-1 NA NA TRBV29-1 TGCAGCGTTGACGGAGGGGCCCTTGAGCAGTTCTTC CSVDGGALEQFF
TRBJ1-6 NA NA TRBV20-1 TGCAGTGCTAGTCCATTTCTTGTCGGGAGGACGGCACCCCTCCACTTT CSASPFLVGRTAPLHF
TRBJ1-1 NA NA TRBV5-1 TGCGCCAGCAGCTTGAGCCAGGCGAACACTGAAGCTTTCTTT CASSLSQANTEAFF
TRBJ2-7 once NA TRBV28 TGTGCCAGCAGTTTATCCAGGGCCCCCTACGAGCAGTACTTC CASSLSRAPYEQYF
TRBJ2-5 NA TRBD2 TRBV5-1 TGCGCCAGCAGCTTGGTAGCTAGCGGGGGGGCCATGAAGACCCAGTACTTC CASSLVASGGAMKTQYF
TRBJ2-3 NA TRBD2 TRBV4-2 TGTGCCTCCCGGACTAGCGGTTTTAGCACAGATACGCAGTATTTT CASRTSGFSTDTQYF
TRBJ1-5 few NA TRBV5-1 TGCGCCAGCAGCTTGGTCGGGGGGCATAGCAATCAGCCCCAGCATTTT CASSLVGGHSNQPQHF
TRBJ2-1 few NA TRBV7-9 TGTGCCAGCAGCCGGCAACCGCTGGACAATGAGCAGTTCTTC CASSRQPLDNEQFF
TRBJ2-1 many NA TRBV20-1 TGCAGTGTAGTGGACTCTTTAAACAATGAGCAGTTCTTC CSVVDSLNNEQFF
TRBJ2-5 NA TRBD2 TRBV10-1 TGCGCCAGCAGTGAGCCCAAAAGCGGGGGGGAAGAGACCCAGTACTTC CASSEPKSGGEETQYF
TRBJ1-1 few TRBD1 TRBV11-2 TGTGCCAGCAGTTGGCGGAGTTTCGGGACAGAGAACACTGAAGCTTTCTTT CASSWRSFGTENTEAFF
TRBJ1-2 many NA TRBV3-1 TGTGCCAGCAGCCATCCCGAAAGGGGAAATGGCTACACCTTC CASSHPERGNGYTF
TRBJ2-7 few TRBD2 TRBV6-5 TGTGCCAGCAGTTACTCGAGGGCTAGCGGCCGCTCCTACGAGCAGTACTTC CASSYSRASGRSYEQYF
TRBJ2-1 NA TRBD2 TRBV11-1 TGTGCCAGCAGCTTGAGCGGGGGGGAATACAATGAGCAGTTCTTC CASSLSGGEYNEQFF
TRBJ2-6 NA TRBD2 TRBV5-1 TGCGCCAGCGGGGAAGGACTAGCAGCTTCTGGGGCCAACGTCCTGACTTTC CASGEGLAASGANVLTF
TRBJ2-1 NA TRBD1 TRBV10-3 TGTGCCATCACCCCGGGACAGTCTTCGGATGAGCAGTTCTTC CAITPGQSSDEQFF
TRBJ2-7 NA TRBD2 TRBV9 TGTGCCAGCAGCGTAGCTAGCGGGGGAGCCTACGAGCAGTACTTC CASSVASGGAYEQYF
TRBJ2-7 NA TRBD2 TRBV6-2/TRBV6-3 TGTGCCAGCAGTTACCCGATAGCGGGAGTCAACGAGCAGTACTTC CASSYPIAGVNEQYF
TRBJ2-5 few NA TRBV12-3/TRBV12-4 TGTGCCAGCAGTTTAAATTCTCTGGGAGAGACCCAGTACTTC CASSLNSLGETQYF
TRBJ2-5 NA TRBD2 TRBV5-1 TGCGCCAGCAGCTTGGGCGGACTAGCGGGCCAAGAGACCCAGTACTTC CASSLGGLAGQETQYF
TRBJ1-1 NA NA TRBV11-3 TGTGCCATCAGACGGTCTGGTGGGGCGTCCCAGGAAGCTTTCTTT CAIRRSGGASQEAFF
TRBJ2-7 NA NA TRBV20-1 TGCAGTGCTTATGCTTTTCTCTCCTACGAGCAGTACTTC CSAYAFLSYEQYF
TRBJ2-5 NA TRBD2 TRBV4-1 TGCGCCAGCAGCCAAGTGGGTCGAGCGGGAGTAGGGGAGACCCAGTACTTC CASSQVGRAGVGETQYF
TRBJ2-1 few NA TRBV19 TGTGCCAGTAGTATAATGGCGGGGAGCTACAATGAGCAGTTCTTC CASSIMAGSYNEQFF
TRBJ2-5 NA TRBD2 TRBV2 TGTGCCAGCCGGGGGGTGGATGAGACCCAGTACTTC CASRGVDETQYF
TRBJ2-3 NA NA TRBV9 TGTGCCAGCAGCCCACAGATCAGCGGCCGGGGGGATACGCAGTATTTT CASSPQISGRGDTQYF
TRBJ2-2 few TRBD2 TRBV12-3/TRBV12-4 TGTGCCAGCAGTTTTAGCGGGAGGGCCAACACCGGGGAGCTGTTTTTT CASSFSGRANTGELFF
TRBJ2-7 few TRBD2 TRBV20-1 TGCAGTGCTGAGGGACTAGCGGAGTCCTACGAGCAGTACTTC CSAEGLAESYEQYF
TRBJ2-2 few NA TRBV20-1 TGCAGTGCTAGAGACTACCTAGGTCCCGGGGAGCTGTTTTTT CSARDYLGPGELFF
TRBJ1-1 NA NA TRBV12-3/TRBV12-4 TGTGCCAGCAGTTTTATTGGGGGTGAAGCTTTCTTT CASSFIGGEAFF
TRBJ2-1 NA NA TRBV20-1 TGCAGTGCTAGAGAGTCAACGTATGATGAGCAGTTCTTC CSARESTYDEQFF
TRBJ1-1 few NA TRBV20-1 TGCAGTGCTAGAACCACAGGATTTATGAACACTGAAGCTTTCTTT CSARTTGFMNTEAFF
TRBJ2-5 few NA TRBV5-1 TGCGCCAGCAGCTTGGAAGGTGGAAGGCCTCAAGAGACCCAGTACTTC CASSLEGGRPQETQYF
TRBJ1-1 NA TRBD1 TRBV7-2 TGTGCCAGCAGCCACATAAAACAGGGGGAAGCTTTCTTT CASSHIKQGEAFF
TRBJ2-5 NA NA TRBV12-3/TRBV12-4 TGTGCCACCGCTGGCCAGCGGCAAGAGACCCAGTACTTC CATAGQRQETQYF
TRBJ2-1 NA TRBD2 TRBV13 TGTGCCAGCAGCCGCCGGACTAGCGGGGGACCCAGCTCCTACAATGAGCAGTTCTTC CASSRRTSGGPSSYNEQFF
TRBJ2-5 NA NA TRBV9 TGTGCCAGCAGCGTCGCTAGCTGGGGGACCCAAGAGACCCAGTACTTC CASSVASWGTQETQYF
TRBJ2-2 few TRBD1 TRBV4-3 TGCGCCAGCAGCCGAAGATTCGGGACAGGGTCCGCCGGGGAGCTGTTTTTT CASSRRFGTGSAGELFF
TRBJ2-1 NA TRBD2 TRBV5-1 TGCGCCAGCAGCGCATTACTAGCGGGGGTTGGCCACAATGAGCAGTTCTTC CASSALLAGVGHNEQFF
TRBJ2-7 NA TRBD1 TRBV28 TGTGCCACCTCTTCGGACAGGTTAACTGAGATGCCCTACGAGCAGTACTTC CATSSDRLTEMPYEQYF
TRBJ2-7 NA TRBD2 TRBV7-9 TGTGCCAGCAGCTTTATTAGCGGGAGGGCCTACGAGCAGTACTTC CASSFISGRAYEQYF
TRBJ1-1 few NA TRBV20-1 TGCAGTGCTAGAGGCACAGGGTACACTGAAGCTTTCTTT CSARGTGYTEAFF
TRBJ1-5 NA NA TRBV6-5 TGTGCCAGCAGTTCCGCGCGGCAGGGTGACAATCAGCCCCAGCATTTT CASSSARQGDNQPQHF
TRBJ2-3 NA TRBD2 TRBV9 TGTGCCAGCAGTAGAGGGCTAGCGGGGGGTTCCCGTGGAGATACGCAGTATTTT CASSRGLAGGSRGDTQYF
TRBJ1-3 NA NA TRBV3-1 TGTGCCAGCGAGAAAAAAGGAGGATCTGGAAACACCATATATTTT CASEKKGGSGNTIYF
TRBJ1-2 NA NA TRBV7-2 TGTGCCAGCAGCCGACCTGGGACGGGCTATGGCTACACCTTC CASSRPGTGYGYTF
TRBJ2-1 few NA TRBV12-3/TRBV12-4 TGTGCCACCAGAGAGGACAGCAATTACAATGAGCAGTTCTTC CATREDSNYNEQFF
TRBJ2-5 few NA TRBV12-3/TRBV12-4 TGTGCCAGCAGTCGCGGGGTCAAGCTGGGAGAGACCCAGTACTTC CASSRGVKLGETQYF
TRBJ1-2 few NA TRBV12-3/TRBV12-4 TGTGCCAGCAGTAAGAGGGTGGATGCACACTATGGCTACACCTTC CASSKRVDAHYGYTF
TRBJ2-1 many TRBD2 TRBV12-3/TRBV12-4 TGTGCCAGCAGTCCTAGCGGGGGTTCCGAGCAGTTCTTC CASSPSGGSEQFF
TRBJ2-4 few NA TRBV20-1 TGCAGTGCTGCCGGGACAACCAAAAACATTCAGTACTTC CSAAGTTKNIQYF
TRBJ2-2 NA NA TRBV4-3 TGCGCCAGCAGCCAAGACGGAGGGCCCGGGGAGCTGTTTTTT CASSQDGGPGELFF
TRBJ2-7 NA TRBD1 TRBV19 TGTGCCACCTCGGACAGGGGGCAAAGCGGATATTCCTACGAGCAGTACTTC CATSDRGQSGYSYEQYF
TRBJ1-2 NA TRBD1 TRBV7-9 TGTGCCAGCAGCCAGCCGGGACAGGGGTATGGCTACACCTTC CASSQPGQGYGYTF
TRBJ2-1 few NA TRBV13 TGTGCCAGCAGCTCGGAGACTAGTTTCCATGAGCAGTTCTTC CASSSETSFHEQFF
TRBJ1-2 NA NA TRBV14 TGTGCCAGCAGCCTATCGGGCTACGCTAACTATGGCTACACCTTC CASSLSGYANYGYTF